This entry concerns a single TCR beta chain. The antigen remains unidentified. The V gene's germline CDR1 is DFQATT and CDR2 SNEGSKA (reference sequence). This CDR3 has 12 amino acids. Trimming took 3 bases from V and 3 from J, leaving 9 bases between them. The data originate from a study of T cell responses to AZD1222 COVID-19 vaccine. Clones were read by immunoSEQ multiplex PCR, and TCRdb kept only the in-frame ones, dropping some. The table includes fewer than 250,000 clones, approximately 94% detected once. The study's findings and limits: Breadth and depth of Spike-specific TCRs rose after two AZD1222 doses. At 160-218 and 743-854, vaccine-associated CD4 TCRs were dominant, and they spanned spike.

Sequencing was performed on peripheral blood, taken on day 0 of MenACWY control vaccination. The J gene is TRBJ2-7, the V gene TRBV20-1; possible D gene TRBD1, 5 bases. The origin of this receptor is an adult in good health. CDR3 loop: CSASLDSYEQYF. The DNA for the CDR3 is TGCAGTGCTAGTTTAGACAGCTACGAGCAGTACTTC.